The T cell receptor (beta chain) described here comes from a study of cytomegalovirus exposure and HLA in healthy donors (dated by TCRdb to about 2017). At the level of the whole study: An earlier analysis of approximately 640 of the donors reported 250 to 350 Gb of sequence data and roughly 100 million unique TCR beta sequences from 150 million to 200 million T cells. An early release that covered fewer than 750 HLA-typed donors contained around 330 gigabases of sequencing data and 65 million to 100 million unique TCR sequences. Among the roughly 400 genotyped donors, approximately 81% belonged to the genetic ancestry cluster associated with self-reported Caucasian donors. The aim of the study was to test whether cataloging public T cell receptors could identify signatures of past pathogen exposure. Using immunosequencing, the study profiled T cell repertoires from about 650 subjects and related those repertoires to cytomegalovirus serostatus. In addition to the first cohort of 650 to 800 subjects, a separate validation cohort of 120 different subjects was used. High-throughput TCR immunosequencing, statistical association of individual TCRs with disease status, and machine learning were combined to predict cytomegalovirus infection status. A later analysis re-examined previously published TCR beta repertoires from hundreds of donors and added high-resolution HLA genotyping to investigate patterns of TCR occurrence. Rather than using new phenotypic data, the later analysis identified candidate immune exposures from TCR beta sequences and from how often those sequences occurred across donors. An earlier analysis of 587 of the donors applied high-throughput TCR beta sequencing to assess whether each TCR beta V gene segment acted as functional or pseudogenic. Alongside the repertoire data, information on donor age, sex, ethnicity and CMV serostatus was compiled. A later genetic analysis took genome-wide SNP genotypes for about three fifths of the 666 donors and used that subset as a discovery cohort. Every discovery cohort repertoire had been produced on one sequencing platform. Class I and class II HLA loci were covered by the typing at four-digit resolution. Typing coverage differed by locus: A, B, C, DRB1 and DQB1 were typed in roughly 620-640 donors, DQA1 in about 500, DPA1 in over 600, and DPB1 in roughly 470. Roughly five DR-DQ haplotypes were treated as single units for association and clustering because of strong linkage in the cohort. Across approximately 420 genotyped donors of the cohort, an average of approximately 240,000 unique TCR beta nucleotide sequences per donor were sequenced, and 15% to 20% of those sequences were non-productive. Summary of the overall study and its limitations: Several of the top co-occurrence clusters appeared to be linked to parvovirus B19, influenza, CMV and Epstein-Barr virus, according to a later analysis. In this cohort, only TCR beta chains were sequenced, and detectable features were limited by the absence of alpha or paired-chain data. In vitro tests confirmed that three of the cytomegalovirus-associated TCR beta chains recognize cytomegalovirus antigens. Immune exposure information for the cohort was limited to CMV serostatus. Some IMGT-functional V segments, including TRBV6-2 and TRBV6-3, could not be told apart with the 87-base-pair reads, so those segments were excluded. Cytomegalovirus status was reported to be diagnosed by the classifier with high specificity and sensitivity in both the original and validation cohorts. A later analysis found that TCR association rates varied across HLA loci, with DRB1 alleles showing the most associated TCRs and HLA-C alleles the fewest. A further reported finding was that TCR beta sequences accurately predicted the HLA-A and HLA-B alleles for most subjects in the first cohort. The sequencing pipeline was judged likely to have produced a cluster of highly shared sequence variants as a technical artifact. Because HLA typing was unavailable for some donors at each locus, only the typed subset was used in association tests. An earlier analysis of approximately 540 of the donors showed that most TCR beta V segments appeared in productive rearrangements either about 90% or about 30% of the time, which broadly matched IMGT annotations. In the study, 150 to 200 TCR beta chains were listed as associated with cytomegalovirus. Correlated functional status among segregating V segments might reflect linkage disequilibrium, but an unknown experimental factor could not be ruled out. When HLA alleles, especially DR and DQ, strongly co-occurred, attributing TCR associations to individual alleles was difficult. According to the authors, the approach could potentially be generalized to other disease states and immunological phenotypes. The earlier analysis of 587 of the donors excluded around 17 rarely observed V segments, including chromosome 9 orphons, because counts were too low. An association between a missense DCLRE1C variant and V-gene and J-gene trimming of TCR beta chains was found in a later genetic analysis and replicated in an independent cohort. Compared with equally common non-associated chains, HLA-associated TCR beta chains in a later analysis were more clonally expanded and had lower generation probabilities. The presence/absence analyses assumed that sequencing depth was roughly uniform across donors, and that assumption may not be true. Most TCR sequences were observed very rarely across donors, whereas some public TCRs were present in many individuals. In a later analysis, most CMV-associated TCR beta chains were found to appear HLA-restricted, with HLA associations seemingly driven largely by CMV exposure. In a later analysis, 15,000 to 20,000 TCR beta sequences were associated with specific HLA alleles at a false discovery rate of 0.05. A later genetic analysis reported fewer N-insertions in productive TCRs among donors in an Asian-associated ancestry cluster than the roughly 700-donor mean.

Regarding this clone: Its binding antigen is unknown. It has no much larger one-base neighbor in the sample; base qualities were not kept.

Library preparation was by the immunoSEQ multiplex PCR assay. A mixture of 60 forward primers for TCR Vbeta segments and 13 reverse primers for TCR Jbeta segments was used in the multiplex PCR. The CDR3 region of rearranged TCR beta genes was amplified from genomic DNA by a multiplex PCR assay. On the Illumina HiSeq System, the amplified TCR beta libraries were sequenced as 87-base-pair reads. As for the original processing: A later analysis tallied about 77 million unique TCR beta chains across the 660 or so repertoires, and about 12 million of those chains were shared by two or more donors. Raw reads were error-corrected and collapsed into unique sequences with a nearest-neighbor algorithm that merged closely related sequences to remove PCR and sequencing errors. V, D and J gene segments were assigned by aligning CDR3 sequences to IMGT reference sequences. For a sequence to be retained, at least a six-nucleotide match to both a V gene segment and a J gene segment was required. A rearrangement counted as productive if the CDR3 had no stop codons and remained in frame with V and J, and every other rearrangement counted as non-productive. CDR3 was defined by IMGT convention, running from the second conserved V-encoded cysteine to the conserved J-encoded phenylalanine. The earlier analysis of roughly 590 of the donors excluded any sequence lacking an unambiguous match to a single V gene segment. An earlier analysis of fewer than 650 of the donors classified V segments as functional when productive rearrangements were above 56.7% and as segregating when the standard deviation between donors was above 5%. A statistical classification framework was built for diagnosing cytomegalovirus status from the catalog of TCR beta chain sequences. In a later analysis, TCR nucleotide sequences were compared against IMGT/GENE-DB human TR gene sequences so that V and J genes could be assigned. A later analysis assigned CDR3 sequences and most-parsimonious VDJ recombination scenarios with the TCRdist pipeline. In a later analysis, every TCR beta chain was defined by the combination of its CDR3 amino acid sequence and its V-gene family, and reads without a unique V-gene family were dropped. A later analysis removed 500 to 650 highly shared, low-generation-probability nucleotide sequences to deal with suspected cross-contamination and a sequencing artifact. A later analysis calculated a clonal expansion index for each public chain from normalized within-repertoire ranks of inferred template counts. A later analysis computed generation probabilities with a VDJ recombination model fitted to out-of-frame rearrangements, and checked the results against IGoR. In a later analysis, TCR-TCR, TCR-HLA and TCR-CMV co-occurrence was scored with hypergeometric tests, and a repertoire-size bias correction was applied to TCR pairs. In a later analysis, false discovery rates were estimated by permuting HLA or CMV assignments 20 times. A later analysis grouped co-occurring TCRs with DBSCAN, adding TCRdist sequence similarity when clustering within HLA-allele-positive subsets. Repertoires with fewer than 30,000 or more than 120,000 public chains were left out of co-occurrence clustering, as were a handful of repertoires with anomalous nucleotide sharing. TCRdb carries this immuneACCESS record with in-frame sequences only. Its versions omit some clonotypes, under half of them owing to an unresolved V gene in the studies checked, with the rest unexplained. That table gives V, J and clone size, and the DNA gave D and trimming. Across this sample there are 100,000 to 150,000 clones, with approximately 81% seen only once. 2% to 2.5% of the sample rests with the top ten.

The CDR3 runs 14 residues from the cysteine to the phenylalanine. Only the CDR3 DNA stays, 42 bases, in frame from base 1. For CDR1 and CDR2, the germline V gene (reference sequence) lists LNHNV and YYDKDF. V sheds 5 bases and J sheds 4 bases, leaving 13 bases between their ends. The cohort consisted of more than 650 healthy bone marrow donors. All cohort members were sampled while nominally healthy, although unrecorded immune exposures were likely present. The donor tested CMV seronegative, placing the donor among the 350 or so seronegative members of the cohort. Every donor gave a peripheral blood sample, and the peripheral blood mononuclear cells from that sample were used for TCR beta sequencing. The Qiagen DNeasy Blood Extraction Kit was used to extract genomic DNA from the blood cell samples.

The sequenced material came from PBMCs. The V and J segments used are TRBV15 and TRBJ2-3, and TRBD1 may be the D gene, going by 5 matching bases. This sequence was found in a woman between 35 and 50 years old in good health and CMV-seronegative. The DNA sequence reads TGTGCCACCAGCGGAAGGGGCGCCTCAGATACGCAGTATTTT. Protein translation: CATSGRGASDTQYF.